The next 20 T cell receptor beta chains were all read from a single sample in a study of T cells in Graves' hyperthyroidism and ophthalmopathy. Amplified TCR beta CDR3 regions derived from RNA transcripts. A first-round RT-PCR of the TCR CDR3 used the HTBI primer set. TCRdb passed the multiplex PCR reads through MiXCR, listing each CDR3 protein once. Found here are 250,000 to 300,000 distinct CDR3 sequences, roughly 19% of them singletons; the top ten hold about two fifths. Sequencing was performed on blood. Every receptor here comes from a man over 45 with Graves' ophthalmopathy.

In this sample, this clonotype turned up many times. This chain joins TRBV30 and TRBJ1-1, with D perhaps TRBD1 (6 bases). With 4 bases removed from V and 4 bases from J, the gap between germline ends came to 10 bases. Looked up from germline, CDR1 is GTSNPN and CDR2 is SVGIG (reference sequence). The CDR3 runs to 12 residues. The CDR3 protein is CAWKGDATEAFF. The CDR3 DNA is TGTGCCTGGAAGGGGGATGCCACTGAAGCTTTCTTT.

This clonotype has just a few counts. The chain couples TRBV10-2 to TRBJ2-7; either TRBD1 or TRBD2 may fit D (5 bases each). The CDR3 contains 13 residues. Germline V gene lookup returns CDR1 WSHSY and CDR2 SAAADI. V gave up 1 base and J gave up 7 bases, with 11 bases separating them. The CDR3 DNA follows: TGCGCCAGCAGTGAGTATGGGGACCGGGAGCAGTACTTC. Encoded protein: CASSEYGDREQYF.

The V gene is TRBV18, the J gene TRBJ1-3; D remains unclear. There are 16 residues in the CDR3. CDR1 is KGHSH and CDR2 is LQKENI in the germline V gene. Trimming pared 0 bases from V and 0 bases from J, leaving 9 bases between. The CDR3 DNA is TGTGCCAGCTCACCACCTGAAGGGAACTCTGGAAACACCATATATTTT. Translation: CASSPPEGNSGNTIYF.

This chain uses TRBV14 with TRBJ1-1; D is perhaps TRBD1 (6 bases). Germline V CDR1 and CDR2: SGHDN, FVKESK. CDR3 size: 15 residues. The V end was cut by 4 bases, the J end by 3 bases, with 15 bases between. CDR3 amino acids: CASSPNYRAYTEAFF. The CDR3 DNA sequence: TGTGCCAGCAGCCCAAACTACAGGGCCTACACTGAAGCTTTCTTT. The full variable domain, rest sourced from reference TRBV14 and TRBJ1-1, is EAGVTQFPSHSVIEKGQTVTLRCDPISGHDNLYWYRRVMGKEIKFLLHFVKESKQDESGMPNNRFLAERTGGTYSTLKVQPAELEDSGVYFCASSPNYRAYTEAFFGQGTRLTVV.

This clonotype has a handful of counts. This chain connects TRBV15 to TRBJ2-1; TRBD1 matches at 9 bases. In germline, CDR1 is LNHNV, CDR2 YYDKDF (reference sequence). The CDR3 contains 16 residues. Trimming at V came to 4 bases and at J to 0 bases, leaving 4 bases not matched to a gene. Written as DNA, the CDR3 is TGTGCCACCAGCACCTCGGACAGGGGCTCCTACAATGAGCAGTTCTTC. It encodes CATSTSDRGSYNEQFF. The complete variable domain, with remaining parts taken from reference TRBV15 and TRBJ2-1, reads DAMVIQNPRYQVTQFGKPVTLSCSQTLNHNVMYWYQQKSSQAPKLLFHYYDKDFNNEADTPDNFQSRRPNTSFCFLDIRSPGLGDTAMYLCATSTSDRGSYNEQFFGPGTRLTVL.

The rearrangement links TRBV7-9 to TRBJ2-7; D is ambiguous. The J call may be faulty, since TRBJ2-1 better matches the DNA end. The CDR3 runs 12 residues. The germline V gene has CDR1 SEHNR and CDR2 FQNEAQ (reference sequence). In DNA, the CDR3 is TGTGCCAGCAGCCCCCTGGGATTCGAGCAGTTCTTC. It is translated as CASSPLGFEQFF.

This clonotype was observed at least ten times. The gene calls are TRBV30 and TRBJ1-2, with D uncertain. The CDR3 loop spans 13 amino acids. Trimming removed 2 bases from V and 4 bases from J, with 11 bases in between. Germline-derived CDR1 and CDR2 are GTSNPN and SVGIG (reference sequence). The CDR3 DNA reads as TGTGCCTGGAGTCCCGGCGGCAGCTATGGCTACACCTTC. Translated, it gives CAWSPGGSYGYTF.

This rearrangement joins TRBV6-2 or TRBV6-3 to TRBJ1-5; D gene unclear. The CDR3 extends over 20 amino acids. The V gene's germline CDR1 is MNHEY and CDR2 SVGEGT. V lost 6 bases and J lost 0, with 27 bases in between. As DNA, the CDR3 is TGTGCCAGCAGCCTTAGACCGCGATTGGATCGATGGGATAGCAATCAGCCCCAGCATTTT. This translates into CASSLRPRLDRWDSNQPQHF.

A few counts support this clonotype. This chain links TRBV20-1 with TRBJ2-1; 7 bases align to TRBD2. Trimming removed 3 bases from V and 5 bases from J; junction bases left unmatched: 4. Germline CDR1 is DFQATT and CDR2 is SNEGSKA (reference sequence). This CDR3 has 13 residues. CDR3 nucleotides: TGCAGTGCTAGTAGCGGGTACCACAATGAGCAGTTCTTC. Its translation: CSASSGYHNEQFF.

This clonotype came up a few times. CDR3 amino acids: CASSAFSWTLTRRAEQYF. The DNA of the CDR3 is TGTGCCAGCAGTGCCTTCTCTTGGACTCTGACCCGGAGGGCCGAGCAGTACTTC. This chain uses TRBV6-1 with TRBJ2-7; D possibly corresponds to TRBD2 (6 bases). Germline V gene lookup returns CDR1 MNHNS and CDR2 SASEGT. Trimming took 4 bases from V and 6 from J, leaving 28 bases between them. The CDR3 totals 18 residues.

This sequence joins TRBV24-1 and TRBJ2-3; 14 bases map to TRBD2. Germline loops: CDR1 KGHDR, CDR2 SFDVKD. The ends lost 7 bases at V and 2 bases at J; junction bases unmatched: 7. The CDR3 spans 17 residues. The CDR3 DNA reads as TGTGCCACCAGAGCGACTAGCGGGAGGGGGGACACAGATACGCAGTATTTT. Protein sequence: CATRATSGRGDTDTQYF.

The V and J genes are TRBV30 and TRBJ1-3; 7 nucleotides agree with TRBD1. CDR3 length: 13 amino acids. Germline V gives CDR1 GTSNPN, CDR2 SVGIG (reference sequence). V was pared by 3 bases and J by 5 bases, with 4 bases of the junction left unmatched. CDR3 region: CAWSAGQRNTIYF. In nucleotides, the CDR3 is TGTGCCTGGAGCGCGGGACAGCGAAACACCATATATTTT.

This clonotype was found a few times. V and J are TRBV6-5 and TRBJ1-5, with D possibly matching TRBD1 (5 bases). Germline V CDR1 and CDR2: MNHEY, SVGAGI. The CDR3 totals 15 residues. V was clipped by 0 bases and J by 2 bases, with 8 bases between them. The CDR3 loop reads CASSYSGGGNQPQHF. Here the CDR3 DNA reads TGTGCCAGCAGTTACTCGGGGGGGGGCAATCAGCCCCAGCATTTT.

DNA for the CDR3: TGCAGTGCTAGCGTAGCACTAGCGGGACTAGCCAAAAACATTCAGTACTTC. This sequence encodes CSASVALAGLAKNIQYF. J is TRBJ2-4 and V is TRBV20-1; TRBD2 matches 10 bases. V shed 3 bases and J 0 bases; nucleotides not matched to a gene: 8. CDR3 size: 17 residues. The germline CDR1 and CDR2 sequences are DFQATT and SNEGSKA (reference sequence).

The table lists this clonotype with many counts. CDR3 DNA sequence: TGTGCCAGCAGTCCGCTAGCGGGAGGGCCGGGCGAGCAGTACTTC. It translates to CASSPLAGGPGEQYF. The rearrangement joins TRBV28 to TRBJ2-7, with 12 bases lining up with TRBD2. V shed 5 bases, J shed 6 bases, and the junction held 8 bases outside the gene matches. CDR3 length: 15 amino acids. Germline V CDR1 and CDR2: MDHEN, SYDVKM.

This clonotype has more than one count but fewer than ten. V gene TRBV29-1 combines with J gene TRBJ2-7; 8 bases map to TRBD2. With 1 base clipped from V and 5 bases from J, the junction kept 7 bases outside the gene matches. Germline loops: CDR1 SQVTM, CDR2 ANQGSEA. The CDR3 runs to 14 residues. Here the CDR3 reads CSVEAPGTRDEQYF. The CDR3 DNA sequence: TGCAGCGTTGAAGCCCCGGGGACTAGAGACGAGCAGTACTTC.

The sample holds a few counts of this clonotype. This chain connects TRBV9 to TRBJ2-3; TRBD1 matches 9 bases. This CDR3 comprises 16 residues. Trimming cost V 0 bases and J 3 bases; bases outside gene matches: 5. CDR1 and CDR2 from the germline V gene are SGDLS and YYNGEE. The CDR3 loop reads CASSVVGQGSTDTQYF. The CDR3 bases are TGTGCCAGCAGCGTAGTGGGACAGGGATCTACAGATACGCAGTATTTT.

V gene TRBV5-1 combines with J gene TRBJ1-3; the match to TRBD1 covers 9 bases. With 2 bases clipped from V and 2 bases from J, the junction kept 5 bases outside the gene matches. This CDR3 has 16 amino acids. CDR1 is SGHRS and CDR2 is YFSETQ in the germline V gene. CDR3 DNA: TGCGCCAGCAGCTTCTCCGGGACAGGGACTGGAAACACCATATATTTT. Amino acid sequence: CASSFSGTGTGNTIYF. Full variable domain (remainder filled in from reference TRBV5-1 and TRBJ1-3): KAGVTQTPRYLIKTRGQQVTLSCSPISGHRSVSWYQQTPGQGLQFLFEYFSETQRNKGNFPGRFSGRQFSNSRSEMNVSTLELGDSALYLCASSFSGTGTGNTIYFGEGSWLTVV.

This clonotype has ten or more counts. The CDR3 is CASSEVGSGSYEQYF. CDR3 DNA sequence: TGTGCCAGCAGTGAAGTTGGTAGCGGGAGTTACGAGCAGTACTTC. The chain carries TRBV2 and TRBJ2-7; 9 nucleotides align to TRBD2. Germline CDR1 SNHLY, CDR2 FYNNEI. The CDR3 extends over 15 amino acids. The J segment lost 4 bases and the V segment lost 1 base, leaving 5 bases of the junction unmatched.

The CDR3 is CASSHRGRSTEAFF. In DNA, the CDR3 is TGTGCCAGCAGTCACAGAGGAAGGAGCACTGAAGCTTTCTTT. The rearrangement joins TRBV28 to TRBJ1-1; D call uncertain. This CDR3 has 14 residues. CDR1 is MDHEN and CDR2 is SYDVKM in the germline V gene. Trimming cost V 5 bases and J 4 bases, with 14 bases left between them.